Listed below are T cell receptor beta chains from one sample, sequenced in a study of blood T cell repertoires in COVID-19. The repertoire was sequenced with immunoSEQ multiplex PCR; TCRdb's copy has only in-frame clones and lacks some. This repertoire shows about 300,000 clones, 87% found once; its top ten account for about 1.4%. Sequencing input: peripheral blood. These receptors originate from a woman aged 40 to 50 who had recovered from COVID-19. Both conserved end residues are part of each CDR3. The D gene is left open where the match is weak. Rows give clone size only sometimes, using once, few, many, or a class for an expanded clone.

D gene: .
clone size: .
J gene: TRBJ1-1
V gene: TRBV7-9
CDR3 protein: CASTIGGTEAFF
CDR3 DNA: TGTGCCAGCACGATCGGGGGTACTGAAGCTTTCTTT

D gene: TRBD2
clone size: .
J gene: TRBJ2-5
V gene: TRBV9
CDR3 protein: CASSESGVTQYF
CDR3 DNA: TGTGCCAGCAGCGAAAGCGGGGTTACCCAGTACTTC

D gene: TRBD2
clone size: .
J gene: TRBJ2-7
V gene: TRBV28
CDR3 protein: CASSLIGPGGREQYF
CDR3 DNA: TGTGCCAGCAGTTTGATTGGGCCGGGGGGGCGCGAGCAGTACTTC

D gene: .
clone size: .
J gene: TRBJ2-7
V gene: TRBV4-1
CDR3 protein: CASSQGRREGYEQYF
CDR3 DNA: TGCGCCAGCAGCCAAGGTCGGAGGGAAGGCTACGAGCAGTACTTC

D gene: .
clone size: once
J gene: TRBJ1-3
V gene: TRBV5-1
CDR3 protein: CASSFGPLGQGKVLASSGNTIYF
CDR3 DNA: TGCGCCAGCAGCTTCGGTCCACTGGGGCAGGGTAAAGTACTAGCGAGCTCTGGAAACACCATATATTTT

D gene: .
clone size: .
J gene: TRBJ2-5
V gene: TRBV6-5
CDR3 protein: CATQPLQGKQETQYF
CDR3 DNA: TGTGCAACCCAGCCCCTCCAGGGGAAACAAGAGACCCAGTACTTC

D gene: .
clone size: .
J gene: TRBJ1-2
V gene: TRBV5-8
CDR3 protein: CASSSEQGFYGYTF
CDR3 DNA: TGTGCCAGCAGCTCGGAACAGGGATTCTATGGCTACACCTTC

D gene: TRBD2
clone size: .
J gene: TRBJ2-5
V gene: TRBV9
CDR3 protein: CASSGGTSGGNQETQYF
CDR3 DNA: TGTGCCAGCAGCGGCGGGACTAGCGGGGGAAACCAAGAGACCCAGTACTTC

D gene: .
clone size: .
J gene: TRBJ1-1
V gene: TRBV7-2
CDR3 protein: CASSLSPHRDSTEAFF
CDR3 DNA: TGTGCCAGCAGCTTATCGCCCCACAGGGATAGCACTGAAGCTTTCTTT

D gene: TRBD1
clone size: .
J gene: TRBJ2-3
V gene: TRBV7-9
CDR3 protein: CASSTHRGDTQYF
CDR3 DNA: TGTGCCAGCAGCACACACAGGGGCGATACGCAGTATTTT

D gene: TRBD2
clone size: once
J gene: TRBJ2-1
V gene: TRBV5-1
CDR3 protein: CASSLALAGDYNEQFF
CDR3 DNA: TGCGCCAGCAGCTTGGCCCTAGCGGGGGATTACAATGAGCAGTTCTTC

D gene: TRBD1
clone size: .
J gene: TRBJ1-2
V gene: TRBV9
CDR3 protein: CASSVGQGDYGYTF
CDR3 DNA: TGTGCCAGCAGCGTAGGACAGGGGGACTATGGCTACACCTTC

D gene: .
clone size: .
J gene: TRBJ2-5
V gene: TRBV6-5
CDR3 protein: CASSHGLAYQETQYF
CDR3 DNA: TGTGCCAGCAGTCACGGACTGGCGTACCAAGAGACCCAGTACTTC

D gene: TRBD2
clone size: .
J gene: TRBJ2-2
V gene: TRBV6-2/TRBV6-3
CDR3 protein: CASSGRAGATTGELFF
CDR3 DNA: TGTGCCAGCAGTGGAAGAGCGGGGGCAACAACCGGGGAGCTGTTTTTT

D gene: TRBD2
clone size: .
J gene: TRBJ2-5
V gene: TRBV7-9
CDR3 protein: CASSHLAEQETQYF
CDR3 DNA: TGTGCCAGCAGCCATCTAGCGGAGCAAGAGACCCAGTACTTC

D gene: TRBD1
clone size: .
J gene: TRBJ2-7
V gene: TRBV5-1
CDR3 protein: CASSYGTGDGEQYF
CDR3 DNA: TGCGCCAGCAGCTACGGGACAGGGGATGGCGAGCAGTACTTC

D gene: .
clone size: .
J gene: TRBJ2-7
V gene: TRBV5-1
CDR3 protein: CASSTGHIYEQYF
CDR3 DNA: TGCGCCAGCAGCACTGGACATATATACGAGCAGTACTTC

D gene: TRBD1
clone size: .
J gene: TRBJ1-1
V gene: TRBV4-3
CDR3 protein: CASSHLTGTGRTEAFF
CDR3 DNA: TGCGCCAGCAGCCATCTCACCGGGACAGGGAGAACTGAAGCTTTCTTT

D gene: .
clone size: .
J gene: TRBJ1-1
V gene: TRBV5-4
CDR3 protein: CASSLRGSGNTEAFF
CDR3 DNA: TGTGCCAGCAGCTTGCGGGGGTCAGGGAACACTGAAGCTTTCTTT

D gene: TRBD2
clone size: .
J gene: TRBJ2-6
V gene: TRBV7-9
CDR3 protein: CASSTPGLAGVLGSGANVLTF
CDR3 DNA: TGTGCCAGCAGCACCCCGGGACTAGCGGGGGTTCTAGGGTCTGGGGCCAACGTCCTGACTTTC

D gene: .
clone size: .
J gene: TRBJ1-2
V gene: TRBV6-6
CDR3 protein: CASSYSFSPNGYTF
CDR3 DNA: TGTGCCAGCAGTTACAGTTTCAGTCCAAATGGCTACACCTTC

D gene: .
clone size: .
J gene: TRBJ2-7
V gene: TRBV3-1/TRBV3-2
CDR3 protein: CASSHNDRSYEQYF
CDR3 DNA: TGTGCCAGCAGCCATAACGACAGGTCCTACGAGCAGTACTTC

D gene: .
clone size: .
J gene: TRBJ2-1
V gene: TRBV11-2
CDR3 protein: CASSLETSYNEQFF
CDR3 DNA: TGTGCCAGCAGCTTAGAGACTAGCTACAATGAGCAGTTCTTC

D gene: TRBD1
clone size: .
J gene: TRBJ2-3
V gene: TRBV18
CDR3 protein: CASSPLDRVPDTQYF
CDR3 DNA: TGTGCCAGCTCACCCTTGGACAGGGTACCAGATACGCAGTATTTT

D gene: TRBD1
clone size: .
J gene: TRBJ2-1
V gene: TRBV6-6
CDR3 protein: CASSYRGQVNEQFF
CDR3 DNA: TGTGCCAGCAGTTACAGGGGGCAGGTCAATGAGCAATTCTTC

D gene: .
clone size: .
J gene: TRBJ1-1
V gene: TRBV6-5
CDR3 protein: CASRARRQANTEAFF
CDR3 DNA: TGTGCCAGCAGGGCTCGTAGACAGGCGAACACTGAAGCTTTCTTT

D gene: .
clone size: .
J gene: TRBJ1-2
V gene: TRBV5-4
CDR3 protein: CASSLIAGLDSYGYTF
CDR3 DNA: TGTGCCAGCAGCTTGATCGCCGGGTTGGACTCCTATGGCTACACCTTC

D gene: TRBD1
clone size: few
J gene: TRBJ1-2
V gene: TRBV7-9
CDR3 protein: CASSGTGLVYTF
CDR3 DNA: TGTGCCAGCAGTGGGACAGGGCTGGTCTACACCTTC

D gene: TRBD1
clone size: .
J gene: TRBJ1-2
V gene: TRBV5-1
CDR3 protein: CASSATGGYGYTF
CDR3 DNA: TGCGCCAGCAGCGCGACAGGGGGCTATGGCTACACCTTC

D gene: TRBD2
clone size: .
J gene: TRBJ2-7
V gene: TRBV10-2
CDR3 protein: CASKPGGGYEQYF
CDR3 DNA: TGCGCCAGCAAGCCCGGGGGGGGCTACGAGCAGTACTTC

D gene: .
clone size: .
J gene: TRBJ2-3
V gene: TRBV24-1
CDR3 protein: CATSDGPARGYTQYF
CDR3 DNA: TGTGCCACCAGTGATGGCCCCGCGAGAGGATATACGCAGTATTTT

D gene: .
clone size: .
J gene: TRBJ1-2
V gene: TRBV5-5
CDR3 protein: CASSLGVTVNYGYTF
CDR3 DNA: TGTGCCAGCAGCTTGGGGGTGACAGTTAACTATGGCTACACCTTC

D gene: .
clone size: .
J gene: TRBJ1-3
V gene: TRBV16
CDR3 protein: CASSQSGLSGNTIYF
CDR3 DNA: TGTGCCAGCAGCCAATCGGGCCTCTCTGGAAACACCATATATTTT

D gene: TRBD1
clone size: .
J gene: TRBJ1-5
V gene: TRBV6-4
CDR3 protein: CASSDSSPLDRGRCNQPQHF
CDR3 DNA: TGTGCCAGCAGTGACTCGAGTCCGTTGGACAGGGGGAGATGCAATCAGCCCCAGCATTTT

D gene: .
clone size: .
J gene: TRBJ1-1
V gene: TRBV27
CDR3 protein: CASSPNMNTEAFF
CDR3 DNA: TGTGCCAGCAGTCCCAACATGAACACTGAAGCTTTCTTT

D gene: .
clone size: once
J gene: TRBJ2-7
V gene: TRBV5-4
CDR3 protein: CASSQGSLSYEQYF
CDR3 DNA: TGTGCCAGCAGCCAGGGGTCCCTCTCCTACGAGCAGTACTTC

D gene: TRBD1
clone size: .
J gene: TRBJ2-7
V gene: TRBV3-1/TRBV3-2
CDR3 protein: CASSPLLGQGPPYEQYF
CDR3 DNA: TGTGCCAGCAGCCCGCTTCTAGGACAGGGGCCCCCCTACGAGCAGTACTTC

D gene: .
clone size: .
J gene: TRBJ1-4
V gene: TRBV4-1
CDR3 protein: CASSRGPREKLFF
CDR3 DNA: TGCGCCAGCAGCCGTGGGCCCCGTGAAAAACTGTTTTTT

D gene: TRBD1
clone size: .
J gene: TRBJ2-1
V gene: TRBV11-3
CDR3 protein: CASSLRDRGNNEQFF
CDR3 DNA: TGTGCCAGCAGCTTACGGGACAGAGGCAACAATGAGCAGTTCTTC

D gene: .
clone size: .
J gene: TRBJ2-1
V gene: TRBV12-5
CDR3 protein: CASGLVGRGSWQFF
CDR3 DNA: TGTGCTAGTGGTTTGGTAGGCAGGGGTTCGTGGCAGTTCTTC

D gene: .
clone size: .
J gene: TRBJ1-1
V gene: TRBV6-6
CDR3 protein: CASRSGDWGTEAFF
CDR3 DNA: TGTGCCAGCAGATCCGGGGATTGGGGTACTGAAGCTTTCTTT

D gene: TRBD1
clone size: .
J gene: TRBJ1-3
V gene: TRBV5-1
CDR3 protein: CASSPSTGTLGNTIYF
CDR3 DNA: TGCGCCAGCAGCCCCTCGACAGGGACGCTGGGAAACACCATATATTTT

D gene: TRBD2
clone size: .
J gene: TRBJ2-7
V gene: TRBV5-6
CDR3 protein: CASSLSGLAGTEQYF
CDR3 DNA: TGTGCCAGCAGCTTGTCGGGACTAGCGGGGACCGAGCAGTACTTC

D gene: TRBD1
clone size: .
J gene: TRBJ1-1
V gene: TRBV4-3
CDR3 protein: CASSQFTGALNTEAFF
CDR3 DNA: TGCGCCAGCAGCCAATTTACAGGGGCCTTGAACACTGAAGCTTTCTTT

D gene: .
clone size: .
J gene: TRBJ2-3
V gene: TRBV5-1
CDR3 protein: CASSLRGGGTDTQYF
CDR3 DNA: TGCGCCAGCAGCTTGCGCGGGGGCGGCACAGATACGCAGTATTTT

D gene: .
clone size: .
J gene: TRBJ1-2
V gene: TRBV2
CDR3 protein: CASSIQGGTGVGYTF
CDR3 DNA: TGTGCCAGCAGTATACAGGGTGGCACTGGCGTCGGCTACACCTTC

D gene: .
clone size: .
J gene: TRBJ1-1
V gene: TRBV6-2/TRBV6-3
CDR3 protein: CASSYSVDRSNTEAFF
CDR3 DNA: TGTGCCAGCAGTTACTCTGTCGACAGGTCGAACACTGAAGCTTTCTTT

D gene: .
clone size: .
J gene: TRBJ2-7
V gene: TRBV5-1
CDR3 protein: CASSLAPGIYEQYF
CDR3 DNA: TGCGCCAGCAGCTTGGCGCCAGGGATCTACGAGCAGTACTTC

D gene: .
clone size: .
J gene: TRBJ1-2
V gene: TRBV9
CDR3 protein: CASSPRSGAGGGGYTF
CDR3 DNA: TGTGCCAGCAGCCCGCGTTCCGGGGCGGGCGGGGGTGGCTACACCTTC

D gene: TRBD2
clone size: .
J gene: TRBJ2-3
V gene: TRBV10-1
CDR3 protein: CASNRGGDDTQYF
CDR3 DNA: TGCGCCAGCAATCGGGGAGGGGACGATACGCAGTATTTT

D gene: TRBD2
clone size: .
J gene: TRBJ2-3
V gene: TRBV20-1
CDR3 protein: CSASTGGSTDTQYF
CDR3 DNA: TGCAGTGCTAGTACGGGGGGGAGCACAGATACGCAGTATTTT

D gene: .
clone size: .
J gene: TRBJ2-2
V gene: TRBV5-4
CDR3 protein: CASEFRGGELFF
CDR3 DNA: TGTGCCAGCGAATTCCGGGGCGGGGAGCTGTTTTTT

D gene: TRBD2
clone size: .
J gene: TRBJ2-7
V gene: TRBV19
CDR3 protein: CASSIRGVGREQYF
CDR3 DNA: TGTGCCAGTAGTATACGGGGGGTCGGACGGGAGCAGTACTTC